Following are 24 T cell receptor beta chains from one sample sequenced in a study of identifying expanded T cells in peripheral blood. Clones were read by immunoSEQ multiplex PCR, and TCRdb kept only the in-frame ones, dropping some. Among tens of thousands of clones, more than 70% were seen once, and the ten largest hold 3% to 4%. The sample taken for sequencing was blood. The source of these receptors is a person aged 18 to 69 in good health.

Only one count was recorded for this clone. The chain employs TRBV23-1 and TRBJ2-7; possibly TRBD1 or TRBD2 for D (6 bases each). TRBV23-1 is placed among ORFs of uncertain function. Trimming shortened V by 11 bases and J by 3 bases, and 20 bases separated the two germline ends. This CDR3 contains 14 residues. The CDR3 nucleotides are TGCGCCCCAGTCGGGGGCCCCCGAAGCTACGAGCAGTACTTC. Amino acid sequence: CAPVGGPRSYEQYF.

The chain recombines TRBV27 with TRBJ2-1; 9 bases match TRBD2. The junction had 5 bases not matched to a gene; V was cut back by 4 bases and J by 1 base. There are 16 residues in the CDR3. Per the germline V gene, CDR1 is MNHEY and CDR2 is SMNVEV (reference sequence). The CDR3: CASSSYSGGSYNEQFF. The CDR3 nucleotides are TGTGCCAGCAGTTCCTATAGCGGGGGATCCTACAATGAGCAGTTCTTC.

V and J are TRBV11-1 and TRBJ2-1; the D call may be TRBD1 or TRBD2 (5 bases each). The V end was cut by 3 bases, the J end by 4 bases, with 13 bases between. This CDR3 comprises 15 residues. Germline CDR1 SGHAT, CDR2 FQDESV (reference sequence). CDR3 nucleotide sequence: TGTGCCAGCAGCTTCATCACGGGACCATACAATGAGCAGTTCTTC. Its translation is CASSFITGPYNEQFF.

The chain combines TRBV28 with TRBJ2-1; D is undetermined. CDR3 length: 13 residues. Between the trimmed V and J ends, which lost 5 bases and 4 bases, there was a span of 9 bases. The germline V gene encodes CDR1 MDHEN and CDR2 SYDVKM. The CDR3 protein is CASSPNSYNEQFF. The CDR3 nucleotides read TGTGCCAGCAGTCCCAACAGTTACAATGAGCAGTTCTTC.

The genes are TRBV6-5 and TRBJ1-6, with D perhaps matching TRBD1 (5 bases). V was trimmed by 7 bases and J by 7 bases, leaving 17 bases between them. Germline V gene sequence: CDR1 MNHEY, CDR2 SVGAGI. There are 15 residues in the CDR3. The CDR3 loop is CASKKEGSTNSPLHF. Here the CDR3 DNA reads TGTGCCAGCAAAAAGGAGGGGTCTACGAATTCACCCCTCCACTTT.

The chain links TRBV30 to TRBJ1-6; TRBD1 is a possible D gene (5 bases). Germline V gives CDR1 GTSNPN, CDR2 SVGIG (reference sequence). The length of the CDR3 is 14 residues. Trimming took 3 bases from V and 10 from J, leaving 16 bases between them. This CDR3 is CAWRDVLRGSPLHF. The CDR3 DNA is TGTGCCTGGAGAGACGTCCTAAGGGGCTCACCCCTCCACTTT.

V and J are TRBV18 and TRBJ2-7; possibly TRBD1 for D (6 bases). The germline V gene has CDR1 KGHSH and CDR2 LQKENI. Trimming stripped 6 bases from V and 0 bases from J, with 15 bases between. The CDR3 has 15 amino acids. The CDR3 bases are TGTGCCAGCTCGTTCCGGGACACCCTCTCCTACGAGCAGTACTTC. This encodes CASSFRDTLSYEQYF.

The chain employs TRBV4-1 and TRBJ2-5; D not resolved. The V gene lost 3 bases and the J gene lost 2 bases, with 10 bases spanning the gap. CDR3 size: 14 residues. The V gene's germline CDR1 is MGHRA and CDR2 YSYEKL. The chain's CDR3 is CASSHFSGQETQYF. The CDR3 region has the DNA TGCGCCAGCAGCCATTTCTCTGGGCAAGAGACCCAGTACTTC.

The V and J genes are TRBV19 and TRBJ2-7; a weak D match, TRBD2 (5 bases). V was shortened by 2 bases and J by 5 bases, with 7 bases between the two germline ends. Germline V gene data show CDR1 as LNHDA and CDR2 as SQIVND (reference sequence). The CDR3 spans 12 residues. The CDR3 bases are TGTGCCAGTAGTATACCCGGGGACGAGCAGTACTTC. It yields the protein CASSIPGDEQYF.

The count of this clone is one. The chain combines TRBV20-1 with TRBJ2-3; D is undetermined. The germline CDR1 and CDR2 sequences are DFQATT and SNEGSKA (reference sequence). V lost 1 base to trimming and J lost 11 bases, with 10 bases between them. The CDR3 sequence is 11 residues long. This CDR3 reads CSARAYRRQYF. DNA for the CDR3: TGCAGTGCTAGAGCCTACCGCCGGCAGTATTTT.

The V gene is TRBV6-4, the J gene TRBJ1-2, with 7 bases matching TRBD1. Germline V CDR1 and CDR2: MRHNA, SNTAGT. This CDR3 has 16 residues. With 5 bases clipped from V and 1 base from J, the junction kept 10 bases outside the gene matches. CDR3 protein: CASSPTGTVLNYGYTF. The CDR3 nucleotides are TGTGCCAGCAGTCCGACGGGGACAGTACTTAACTATGGCTACACCTTC.

V usage is TRBV29-1 and J usage is TRBJ2-7; possible D gene TRBD1, 5 bases. V dropped 4 bases and J dropped 3 bases, with 13 bases sitting between them. The CDR3 consists of 13 residues. Per germline, CDR1 SQVTM and CDR2 ANQGSEA. CDR3 amino acids: CSVVLTGRYEQYF. CDR3 DNA: TGCAGCGTTGTTTTAACAGGTCGCTACGAGCAGTACTTC.

This chain uses TRBV15 with TRBJ2-3; 8 bases align to TRBD2. This CDR3 is built from 17 residues. Looked up from germline, CDR1 is LNHNV and CDR2 is YYDKDF (reference sequence). J was trimmed by 2 bases and V by 3 bases; bases with no gene match: 10. CDR3 amino acids: CATSRRPSRGDTDTQYF. The CDR3 DNA follows: TGTGCCACCAGCAGGAGACCCTCGCGGGGGGACACAGATACGCAGTATTTT.

V gene TRBV25-1 combines with J gene TRBJ2-7; D gene unclear. V gave up 8 bases and J gave up 4 bases, with 3 bases separating them. The CDR3 covers 9 residues. Per germline, CDR1 MGHDK and CDR2 SYGVNS. CDR3 bases: TGTGCCAGCGGGTACGAGCAGTACTTC. The encoded protein is CASGYEQYF.

V is TRBV18 and J is TRBJ1-1, with 8 nucleotides matching TRBD1. Germline CDR1 reads KGHSH; CDR2 reads LQKENI. The CDR3 runs 16 residues. Trimming removed 6 bases from V and 4 bases from J; junction bases left unmatched: 13. The CDR3 is CASSPGQGRLGTEAFF. CDR3 nucleotide sequence: TGTGCCAGCTCCCCTGGACAGGGACGGTTAGGCACTGAAGCTTTCTTT.

This chain connects TRBV6-5 to TRBJ2-2; maybe TRBD2 (6 bases). The V and J ends lost 4 bases and 6 bases respectively, with 12 bases between them. The CDR3 extends over 14 amino acids. Germline loops: CDR1 MNHEY, CDR2 SVGAGI. CDR3 residues: CASSWSSEAGELFF. CDR3 nucleotide sequence: TGTGCCAGCAGTTGGTCTAGCGAAGCCGGGGAGCTGTTTTTT.

The J gene is TRBJ2-7, the V gene TRBV11-2; D uncertain. The CDR3 consists of 14 residues. CDR1 is SGHAT and CDR2 is FQNNGV in the germline V gene. V lost 6 bases to trimming and J lost 1 base, with 13 bases between them. CDR3 DNA: TGTGCCAGCAGTCCCGGAAGAGGATCCTACGAGCAGTACTTC. Translated, it gives CASSPGRGSYEQYF.

This clone is a singleton in its sample. The chain combines TRBV7-9 with TRBJ1-5, with TRBD1 as a possible D gene (5 bases). Germline CDR1 SEHNR, CDR2 FQNEAQ (reference sequence). V was shortened by 5 bases and J by 2 bases, with 13 bases between the two germline ends. The CDR3 has 15 amino acids. CDR3 region: CASSAGGSRNQPQHF. CDR3 nucleotides: TGTGCCAGCAGCGCGGGGGGAAGTCGCAATCAGCCCCAGCATTTT.

This chain joins TRBV5-1 and TRBJ1-1, with 9 bases that match TRBD1. J gave up 0 bases and V 6 bases, and 6 bases lay outside the gene matches. CDR1 and CDR2 (germline): SGHRS, YFSETQ. The CDR3 has 15 residues. This CDR3 is CASTDRGWMNTEAFF. Written as DNA, the CDR3 is TGCGCCAGCACGGACAGGGGTTGGATGAACACTGAAGCTTTCTTT. Looking up the rest from reference TRBV5-1 and TRBJ1-1 gives the full variable domain: KAGVTQTPRYLIKTRGQQVTLSCSPISGHRSVSWYQQTPGQGLQFLFEYFSETQRNKGNFPGRFSGRQFSNSRSEMNVSTLELGDSALYLCASTDRGWMNTEAFFGQGTRLTVV.

This clone was observed a few times. V is TRBV6-4 and J is TRBJ2-2; 11 positions agree with TRBD1. Losses at the gene ends were 2 bases for V and 4 bases for J; bases not matched to a gene: 0. CDR1 and CDR2 from the germline V gene are MRHNA and SNTAGT. This CDR3 has 15 amino acids. DNA of the CDR3: TGTGCCAGCAGTGACGGGACAGGGGGCACCGGGGAGCTGTTTTTT. Translating it yields CASSDGTGGTGELFF.

This rearrangement joins TRBV18 to TRBJ2-7, with 11 positions matching TRBD2. The CDR3 length is 14 residues. Germline loops: CDR1 KGHSH, CDR2 LQKENI. The trim removed 6 bases at V and 1 base at J, leaving 2 bases unmatched. The CDR3 sequence: CASSRLAGSYEQYF. The CDR3 DNA sequence: TGTGCCAGCTCTCGACTAGCGGGATCCTACGAGCAGTACTTC.

The chain links TRBV28 to TRBJ2-7, with TRBD2 matching over 13 bases. This CDR3 is 14 amino acids long. CDR1 and CDR2 from the germline V gene are MDHEN and SYDVKM. The V gene end was trimmed by 6 bases and the J gene end by 3 bases; junction bases not matched to a gene: 2. DNA of the CDR3: TGTGCCAGCAGGGGACTAGCGGGAATCTACGAGCAGTACTTC. As protein: CASRGLAGIYEQYF.

This clone is a singleton in its sample. The gene calls are TRBV6-5 and TRBJ2-1; TRBD2 might be the D (6 bases). The CDR3 totals 13 residues. In germline, CDR1 is MNHEY, CDR2 SVGAGI. The V end was cut by 6 bases, the J end by 5 bases, with 11 bases between. The CDR3 sequence is CASRRGLDNEQFF. In DNA form, the CDR3 reads TGTGCCAGCAGACGGGGACTGGACAATGAGCAGTTCTTC.

By share of the sample, this clone is medium-sized. V is TRBV10-3 and J is TRBJ2-7, with TRBD2 matching over 7 bases. The CDR3 length is 13 residues. Trimming took 6 bases from V and 1 from J; bases not matched to a gene: 3. From germline, CDR1 is ENHRY and CDR2 SYGVKD. The CDR3 DNA follows: TGTGCCATCAGAGCGGGGACTTCCTACGAGCAGTACTTC. Translation: CAIRAGTSYEQYF.